The rows below give T cell receptor beta chains drawn from one sample of a study of T cell changes during pregnancy in multiple sclerosis. TCRdb's table, derived via immunoSEQ multiplex PCR, lists solely in-frame clones and lacks some. The repertoire consists of more than 25,000 clones, with 90% to 95% occurring once and the leading ten covering under 5%. Here the sequenced sample was CD8+ T cells from peripheral blood mononuclear cells, taken in the second trimester of pregnancy. The receptors here all came from a female donor in good health, enrolled as a control in a pregnancy study. The CDR3 runs from the conserved cysteine through the conserved F or W.

j_call,v_call,cdr3_aa
TRBJ2-7,TRBV27,CASSPWNEGANEQYF
TRBJ1-2,TRBV5-6,CASSWDRQFYGYTF
TRBJ1-4,TRBV7-9,CASSLVLTNEKLFF
TRBJ1-2,TRBV5-1,CASTKGSYGYTF
TRBJ2-3,TRBV7-9,CASSLVVRGTDTQYF
TRBJ1-1,TRBV5-1,CASSPKGQGAPEAFF
TRBJ2-7,TRBV7-9,CASSLGGGIYEQYF
TRBJ2-7,TRBV9,CASSVSGGGAYEQYF
TRBJ2-2,TRBV9,CASSQGSGTGELFF
TRBJ2-5,TRBV7-9,CASSSDPGDFYQETQYF
TRBJ1-1,TRBV2,CASSGTGGTEAFF
TRBJ1-5,TRBV9,CASGREGNQPQHF
TRBJ2-6,TRBV9,CASSPRWGDHSGANVLTF
TRBJ1-5,TRBV7-8,CASSLHTGNDQPQHF
TRBJ2-7,TRBV21-1,CASTSDSPYEQYF
TRBJ2-7,TRBV7-6,CASSLAQGGSYEQYF
TRBJ2-7,TRBV9,CASSVADSWEIYEQYF
TRBJ2-7,TRBV29-1,CSVEEPGGLYEQYF
TRBJ1-4,TRBV2,CASSDANIATNEKLFF
TRBJ1-2,TRBV5-6,CASSLDRGYYGYTF
TRBJ2-1,TRBV5-5,CASSYSGGSYNEQFF
TRBJ1-5,TRBV11-2,CASSLEGSSNQPQHF